These 10 T cell receptor beta chains were all obtained from the same sample, sequenced in a study of response to subunit inactivated influenza vaccine. MiXCR was run by TCRdb on the RT-PCR reads, yielding one entry per CDR3 protein. The sample includes 600,000 to 700,000 distinct CDR3 sequences, about 15% of them seen just once. Sequences were derived from PBMCs from blood, sampled 14 days before vaccination. These receptors all come from a man aged 50 to 60 who received an inactivated influenza vaccine.

A few counts support this clonotype. The chain combines TRBV4-3 with TRBJ2-3; maybe TRBD2 (5 bases). The ends were cut back, 0 bases at V and 5 bases at J, with 12 bases in the middle. CDR3 size: 15 residues. The germline CDR1 and CDR2 sequences are LGHNA and YSLEER. The CDR3: CASSQETAAGDTQYF. The DNA for the CDR3 is TGCGCCAGCAGCCAAGAAACAGCGGCGGGAGATACGCAGTATTTT.

The rearrangement links TRBV5-1 to TRBJ1-2; D is ambiguous. This CDR3 spans 14 amino acids. The V gene's germline CDR1 is SGHRS and CDR2 YFSETQ. Trimming stripped 4 bases from V and 2 bases from J, with 12 bases between. This chain's CDR3 is CASSPRTLNYGYTF. For the CDR3, the DNA is TGCGCCAGCAGCCCCCGGACCCTAAACTATGGCTACACCTTC.

This clonotype was seen ten or more times. CDR3 region: CASSSPLTGNQPQHF. The CDR3 DNA follows: TGTGCCAGCAGTTCGCCCCTGACAGGGAATCAGCCCCAGCATTTT. V usage is TRBV28 and J usage is TRBJ1-5; 7 bases line up with TRBD1. Germline CDR1 MDHEN, CDR2 SYDVKM. The CDR3 runs to 15 residues. V trimming: 4 bases; J trimming: 4 bases; junction bases outside the gene matches: 7.

This clonotype was observed a handful of times. The chain links TRBV29-1 to TRBJ2-3; D uncertain. V lost 3 bases to trimming and J lost 0 bases, with 13 bases between them. Germline values: CDR1 SQVTM, CDR2 ANQGSEA. The CDR3 sequence is 15 residues long. For the CDR3, the DNA is TGCAGCGTTGACCTTCTCCTTCAAAGCACAGATACGCAGTATTTT. Protein: CSVDLLLQSTDTQYF.

This clonotype appeared many times. The J gene is TRBJ1-2, the V gene TRBV3-1; TRBD1 is a possible D gene (6 bases). This CDR3 is 13 amino acids long. The V and J ends lost 4 bases and 4 bases respectively, with 10 bases between them. Germline CDR1 LGHDT, CDR2 YNNKEL (reference sequence). Here the CDR3 reads CASSRGTSYGYTF. The CDR3 nucleotides read TGTGCCAGCAGCCGTGGGACATCCTATGGCTACACCTTC.

The chain is built from TRBV12-3 or TRBV12-4 and TRBJ1-5; D gene unclear. Trimming pared 3 bases from V and 7 bases from J, leaving 7 bases between. This CDR3 contains 12 residues. The CDR3 DNA reads TGTGCCAGCAGTTTTCGAGAACAGCCCCAGCATTTT. Amino acid sequence: CASSFREQPQHF.

This clonotype came up a few times. V and J are TRBV28 and TRBJ2-6, with D perhaps matching TRBD1 (6 bases). Trimming stripped 4 bases from V and 2 bases from J, with 15 bases between. CDR1 is MDHEN and CDR2 is SYDVKM in the germline V gene. The CDR3 loop spans 17 amino acids. The DNA for the CDR3 is TGTGCCAGCAGTTCCCATACTACAGGGCCTGGGGCCAACGTCCTGACTTTC. Translating it yields CASSSHTTGPGANVLTF.

The chain recombines TRBV30 with TRBJ2-3, with D unresolved. Germline values: CDR1 GTSNPN, CDR2 SVGIG (reference sequence). The CDR3 runs 14 residues. V shed 4 bases and J shed 0 bases, with 11 bases lying between them. The CDR3 loop reads CAWTRAQSTDTQYF. The CDR3, as DNA: TGTGCCTGGACTCGGGCGCAGAGCACAGATACGCAGTATTTT. Based on the CDR3 plus reference TRBV30 and TRBJ2-3, the full variable domain is SQTIHQWPATLVQPVGSPLSLECTVEGTSNPNLYWYRQAAGRGLQLLFYSVGIGQISSEVPQNLSASRPQDRQFILSSKKLLLSDSGFYLCAWTRAQSTDTQYFGPGTRLTVL.

This clonotype occurred a few times. This chain links TRBV20-1 with TRBJ1-5, with no clear D. The CDR3 is made up of 14 amino acids. Trimming pared 6 bases from V and 0 bases from J, leaving 12 bases between. Germline-derived CDR1 and CDR2 are DFQATT and SNEGSKA (reference sequence). The CDR3 loop is CSAPFGYSNQPQHF. The CDR3, as DNA: TGCAGTGCCCCTTTTGGTTATAGCAATCAGCCCCAGCATTTT.

This clonotype was counted a few times. The chain joins TRBV7-9 to TRBJ2-1, with D possibly being TRBD2 (5 bases). The CDR3 contains 15 residues. Trimming removed 0 bases at V and 6 bases at J, with 12 bases between. Germline values: CDR1 SEHNR, CDR2 FQNEAQ (reference sequence). Here the CDR3 reads CASSLARAYFNEQFF. For the CDR3, the DNA is TGTGCCAGCAGCTTAGCGCGGGCGTACTTCAATGAGCAGTTCTTC.